The 30 T cell receptor beta chains below all came from one sample that was sequenced in a study of blood T cell repertoires in COVID-19. Repertoires were generated with immunoSEQ multiplex PCR, while TCRdb's copy carries only in-frame clones and drops some. The table includes 200,000 or so clones, 85% to 90% detected once. The source material was peripheral blood. The receptors shown here come from a woman between 45 and 60 years old with acute or convalescent COVID-19.

The rearrangement uses TRBV23-1 and TRBJ2-3; no reliable D call. TRBV23-1 is flagged as an ORF with uncertain function. This CDR3 region has 17 residues. Trimming took off 3 bases at V and 1 base at J, with 17 bases between the two ends. The CDR3 DNA reads TGCGCCAGCAGTCATTCAGACAACAGCCTGCGCACAGATACGCAGTATTTT. Amino acids: CASSHSDNSLRTDTQYF.

This chain uses TRBV4-3 with TRBJ2-7; 10 bases line up with TRBD1. Trimming cost V 0 bases and J 5 bases; bases outside gene matches: 10. The germline gives CDR1 LGHNA, CDR2 YSLEER. The CDR3 has 17 amino acids. The chain's CDR3 is CASSQDMEDRGGHEQYF. CDR3 nucleotides: TGCGCCAGCAGCCAAGATATGGAGGACAGGGGGGGCCACGAGCAGTACTTC.

V gene TRBV5-4 combines with J gene TRBJ2-3; TRBD2 might be the D (5 bases). CDR1 and CDR2 (germline): SGHNT, YYREEE (reference sequence). The CDR3 contains 16 residues. The V end lost 4 bases, the J end lost 3 bases, and 18 bases lay between the germline ends. The CDR3 here is CASSKDFSQLTDTQYF. CDR3 sequence (DNA): TGTGCCAGCAGCAAGGACTTCTCTCAGTTGACAGATACGCAGTATTTT.

This chain joins TRBV7-3 and TRBJ2-1; 10 bases agree with TRBD2. V dropped 1 base and J dropped 5; count of bases not matched to a gene: 8. The CDR3 covers 17 residues. The germline V gene encodes CDR1 SGHTA and CDR2 FQGTGA. Written as DNA, the CDR3 is TGTGCCAGCAGCTTAATGAGCGGGGGGGCGAACGACAATGAGCAGTTCTTC. It yields the protein CASSLMSGGANDNEQFF. The full variable domain, its missing parts supplied by reference TRBV7-3 and TRBJ2-1, is GAGVSQTPSNKVTEKGKYVELRCDPISGHTALYWYRQSLGQGPEFLIYFQGTGAADDSGLPNDRFFAVRPEGSVSTLKIQRTERGDSAVYLCASSLMSGGANDNEQFFGPGTRLTVL.

The chain combines TRBV18 with TRBJ1-1; D is uncertain. Trimming took off 2 bases at V and 8 bases at J, with 6 bases between the two ends. Germline assignment: CDR1 KGHSH and CDR2 LQKENI. CDR3 length: 11 residues. CDR3 residues: CASSPAGEAFF. The CDR3 DNA is TGTGCCAGCTCACCAGCGGGAGAAGCTTTCTTT. Variable domain in full (rest from reference TRBV18 and TRBJ1-1): NAGVMQNPRHLVRRRGQEARLRCSPMKGHSHVYWYRQLPEEGLKFMVYLQKENIIDESGMPKERFSAEFPKEGPSILRIQQVVRGDSAAYFCASSPAGEAFFGQGTRLTVV.

This chain links TRBV28 with TRBJ2-4; D may be TRBD1 (5 bases). CDR3 length equals 13 residues. Germline V gives CDR1 MDHEN, CDR2 SYDVKM. The V end lost 4 bases, the J end lost 6 bases, and 10 bases lay between the germline ends. CDR3: CASSYRGTNIQYF. CDR3 nucleotides: TGTGCCAGCAGTTATAGGGGAACAAACATTCAGTACTTC.

The V call is TRBV29-1, the J call TRBJ1-2; tentatively, D is TRBD1 (6 bases). The CDR3 runs to 14 residues. V lost 4 bases to trimming and J lost 4 bases, with 16 bases between them. Germline loops: CDR1 SQVTM, CDR2 ANQGSEA. In DNA, the CDR3 is TGCAGCGTTGTGACTAACAGGGCTCGCTATGGCTACACCTTC. It translates to CSVVTNRARYGYTF.

This clone was recorded only once. This rearrangement joins TRBV11-3 to TRBJ2-7; 8 bases are shared with TRBD1. The CDR3 length is 15 residues. Trimming at V came to 5 bases and at J to 4 bases, leaving 10 bases not matched to a gene. The germline gives CDR1 SGHNT, CDR2 YENEEA. CDR3 amino acids: CASSLGQGRLYEQYF. In DNA form, the CDR3 reads TGTGCCAGCAGCCTTGGACAGGGAAGGTTGTACGAGCAGTACTTC.

The rearrangement joins TRBV4-3 to TRBJ2-3; 7 bases align to TRBD2. After removal of 0 bases from V and 4 bases from J, the junction contained 13 bases not matched to a gene. The CDR3 totals 18 residues. The germline CDR1 and CDR2 sequences are LGHNA and YSLEER. The CDR3 DNA sequence: TGCGCCAGCAGCCAAGATGGGGGGGGGACGTCGAGCCCAGATACGCAGTATTTT. Residues: CASSQDGGGTSSPDTQYF.

This sequence joins TRBV7-8 and TRBJ2-3, with TRBD2 matching over 15 bases. Germline CDR1 reads SGHVS; CDR2 reads FQNEAQ. V dropped 5 bases and J dropped 0; count of bases not matched to a gene: 0. The CDR3 is 16 amino acids. The CDR3 reads CASSGLAGGSTDTQYF. The DNA for the CDR3 is TGTGCCAGCAGCGGACTAGCGGGAGGGAGCACAGATACGCAGTATTTT.

As to this clone: The same CDR3 arises from other DNA sequences in this sample as well. This chain links TRBV7-8 with TRBJ2-7; TRBD1 matches at 7 bases. Per germline, CDR1 SGHVS and CDR2 FQNEAQ. The CDR3 loop spans 14 amino acids. With V trimmed by 3 bases and J by 2 bases, 4 bases remained unmatched. In DNA form, the CDR3 reads TGTGCCAGCAGCTTGGGCAGGGGGACCTACGAGCAGTACTTC. This translates into CASSLGRGTYEQYF.

V gene TRBV11-3 combines with J gene TRBJ2-7; TRBD1 aligns across 7 bases. V was pared by 5 bases and J by 2 bases, with 6 bases of the junction left unmatched. From germline, CDR1 is SGHNT and CDR2 YENEEA. The CDR3 consists of 14 residues. CDR3 amino acids: CASSQGQVAYEQYF. CDR3 nucleotides: TGTGCCAGCAGCCAAGGACAGGTCGCCTACGAGCAGTACTTC.

The V gene is TRBV27, the J gene TRBJ1-2; 7 bases align to TRBD1. Per germline, CDR1 MNHEY and CDR2 SMNVEV (reference sequence). The CDR3 totals 13 residues. Germline trimming cut 3 bases from V and 4 bases from J; bases unmatched to any gene: 2. CDR3 in DNA: TGTGCCAGCAGTTTCAACAGGGGCTATGGCTACACCTTC. Translating it yields CASSFNRGYGYTF.

The rearrangement uses TRBV14 and TRBJ2-3, with 8 positions matching TRBD2. The CDR3 has 15 amino acids. After removal of 8 bases from V and 0 bases from J, the junction contained 7 bases not matched to a gene. Germline CDR1 and CDR2: SGHDN and FVKESK. The CDR3 DNA reads as TGTGCCAGCCCTATTGTAGCGGGGAGCACAGATACGCAGTATTTT. Encoded protein: CASPIVAGSTDTQYF.

The CDR3 nucleotides read TGTGCCAGCAGTCCCCCGGGGATGCTTGAAGCTTTCTTT. The encoded protein is CASSPPGMLEAFF. The J gene is TRBJ1-1, the V gene TRBV6-6; D remains unclear. Per the germline V gene, CDR1 is MNHNY and CDR2 is SVGAGI (reference sequence). The CDR3 loop spans 13 amino acids. Deletions cut 5 bases from V and 7 bases from J, with 14 bases between.

The chain employs TRBV10-2 and TRBJ1-1; D remains ambiguous. Trimming removed 4 bases from V and 0 bases from J, with 12 bases in between. This CDR3 spans 15 amino acids. Germline V lookup: CDR1 WSHSY, CDR2 SAAADI. The CDR3 DNA reads as TGCGCCAGCAGTGGAGGAGGTACGATGAACACTGAAGCTTTCTTT. It yields the protein CASSGGGTMNTEAFF.

The rearrangement joins TRBV7-9 to TRBJ1-6, with D tentatively TRBD1 (5 bases). Per the germline V gene, CDR1 is SEHNR and CDR2 is FQNEAQ (reference sequence). The V end lost 5 bases, the J end lost 6 bases, and 20 bases lay between the germline ends. The CDR3 loop spans 17 amino acids. The CDR3 here is CASSPQYLDMGNSPLHF. CDR3 sequence (DNA): TGTGCCAGCAGCCCCCAGTACCTGGACATGGGTAATTCACCCCTCCACTTT.

The chain couples TRBV30 to TRBJ1-1; maybe TRBD1 (6 bases). The germline V gene has CDR1 GTSNPN and CDR2 SVGIG (reference sequence). This CDR3 is 14 amino acids long. V lost 0 bases to trimming and J lost 4 bases, with 12 bases between them. The CDR3 loop reads CAWSVQGGVTEAFF. In DNA, the CDR3 is TGTGCCTGGAGTGTACAAGGGGGGGTCACTGAAGCTTTCTTT.

The chain uses TRBV6-5 and TRBJ2-1; a weak D match, TRBD2 (6 bases). Germline CDR1 MNHEY, CDR2 SVGAGI. The CDR3 consists of 16 residues. V was cut by 0 bases and J by 2 bases, with 11 bases left in between. The CDR3 loop reads CASSYSTGDPYNEQFF. The CDR3 region has the DNA TGTGCCAGCAGTTACTCTACGGGAGATCCCTACAATGAGCAGTTCTTC.

V and J are TRBV5-1 and TRBJ2-2, with D tentatively TRBD1 (5 bases). The CDR3 extends over 15 amino acids. The germline gives CDR1 SGHRS, CDR2 YFSETQ. V lost 2 bases to trimming and J lost 7 bases, with 15 bases between them. The CDR3 DNA reads as TGCGCCAGCAGCTTATGGGGTCTGGGGCACGGGGAGCTGTTTTTT. Protein: CASSLWGLGHGELFF.

This clone was detected a few times. The chain has TRBV27 and TRBJ2-7, with TRBD1 matching over 9 bases. Germline V gene lookup returns CDR1 MNHEY and CDR2 SMNVEV (reference sequence). The V and J ends lost 4 bases and 3 bases, in that order; junction bases with no gene match: 4. The CDR3 consists of 14 residues. CDR3 amino acids: CASSWTGDGYEQYF. For the CDR3, the DNA is TGTGCCAGCAGTTGGACAGGGGATGGCTACGAGCAGTACTTC.

CDR3 amino acids: CASSDTGYTAYEQYF. CDR3 DNA: TGTGCCAGCAGCGATACCGGGTATACGGCCTACGAGCAGTACTTC. The V call is TRBV6-4, the J call TRBJ2-7; D ambiguous. V gave up 6 bases and J gave up 2 bases, with 17 bases separating them. CDR1 is MRHNA and CDR2 is SNTAGT in the germline V gene. There are 15 residues in the CDR3.

V gene TRBV30 combines with J gene TRBJ2-7, with 8 nucleotides matching TRBD1. Germline V gene sequence: CDR1 GTSNPN, CDR2 SVGIG (reference sequence). The CDR3 extends over 15 amino acids. V shed 2 bases, J shed 3 bases, and the junction held 9 bases outside the gene matches. The CDR3 DNA reads TGTGCCTGGAGTCCTTTGGGACAGGTTATCTACGAGCAGTACTTC. This sequence encodes CAWSPLGQVIYEQYF. The full variable domain, with the rest looked up from reference TRBV30 and TRBJ2-7, is SQTIHQWPATLVQPVGSPLSLECTVEGTSNPNLYWYRQAAGRGLQLLFYSVGIGQISSEVPQNLSASRPQDRQFILSSKKLLLSDSGFYLCAWSPLGQVIYEQYFGPGTRLTVT.

The J gene is TRBJ2-3, the V gene TRBV5-1; D remains unclear. Germline CDR1 reads SGHRS; CDR2 reads YFSETQ. CDR3 length: 15 residues. Trimming left V 0 bases short and J 2 bases short, with 10 bases between. The CDR3 region has the DNA TGCGCCAGCAGCTTGGGGCCAGTGTTCACAGATACGCAGTATTTT. Its translation is CASSLGPVFTDTQYF.

The J gene is TRBJ2-1, the V gene TRBV6-5; 12 bases are a match to TRBD1. The length of the CDR3 is 15 residues. Losses at the gene ends were 6 bases for V and 6 bases for J; bases not matched to a gene: 6. The germline gives CDR1 MNHEY, CDR2 SVGAGI. DNA of the CDR3: TGTGCCAGCAGCCGGGGGACAGGGGGCCCCAATGAGCAGTTCTTC. It translates to CASSRGTGGPNEQFF.

A word on this clone: Other DNA sequences of this sample code for an identical CDR3. This chain links TRBV15 with TRBJ1-2, with D hard to call. The CDR3 is 13 residues long. V was trimmed by 0 bases and J by 7 bases, leaving 9 bases between them. The germline gives CDR1 LNHNV, CDR2 YYDKDF (reference sequence). CDR3 in DNA: TGTGCCACCAGCAGAGATCGAGCAGGTGGCTACACCTTC. Encoded protein: CATSRDRAGGYTF.

V is TRBV10-2 and J is TRBJ2-7, with D possibly matching TRBD2 (6 bases). This CDR3 has 13 amino acids. V was cut by 4 bases and J by 6 bases, with 13 bases left in between. Per germline, CDR1 WSHSY and CDR2 SAAADI. DNA of the CDR3: TGCGCCAGCAGTGGCGGGGTCGGGCGCGAGCAGTACTTC. Translated: CASSGGVGREQYF.

The chain couples TRBV30 to TRBJ1-1; 9 positions agree with TRBD1. CDR3 size: 15 residues. Trimming cost V 0 bases and J 1 base; bases outside gene matches: 3. Germline assignment: CDR1 GTSNPN and CDR2 SVGIG (reference sequence). Written as DNA, the CDR3 is TGTGCCTGGAGTGTACTGGGACAGGGGAACACTGAAGCTTTCTTT. Its translation: CAWSVLGQGNTEAFF.

The chain recombines TRBV6-4 with TRBJ2-2; 10 bases are shared with TRBD2. Germline lookup yields CDR1 MRHNA and CDR2 SNTAGT. J lost 3 bases, V lost 7 bases, and 8 bases had no gene match. The CDR3 contains 16 residues. CDR3 loop: CASTLQAGGDTGELFF. The CDR3 DNA reads as TGTGCCAGCACATTACAAGCGGGAGGGGACACCGGGGAGCTGTTTTTT.

The rearrangement joins TRBV5-5 to TRBJ2-7, with D possibly being TRBD1 (5 bases). Looked up from germline, CDR1 is SGHKS and CDR2 is YYEKEE (reference sequence). This CDR3 is built from 15 residues. V dropped 0 bases and J dropped 4 bases, with 14 bases sitting between them. The CDR3 DNA sequence: TGTGCCAGCAGCTTGGGTTCTGGGGCCGGATACGAGCAGTACTTC. Translated, it gives CASSLGSGAGYEQYF.